The clone carrying this T cell receptor (beta chain) was seen more than once but under ten times. Its antigen remains unknown. Sequenced material consisted of expressed TCRB transcripts (all of the isolated RNA was reverse transcribed). Assay: immunoSEQ multiplex PCR; the TCRdb copy retains only in-frame clones and omits some. The sample lists 200,000 to 300,000 clones; roughly 20% were seen once. This sample stems from a study of beta chain features in type 1 diabetes. Whole-study findings and limits: The study notes PCR might favor shorter templates equally in patients and controls. TCRB CDR3s from Type 1 diabetes patients were moderately but significantly shorter in all four CD4+ subsets.

Blood was collected once per donor into heparin, averaging about 116 mL. Cells sorted by CD45RO/CCR7/CD25/CD127/CD95/CD27 comprised CD4+ naive, central memory, regulatory and stem cell-like memory cells. The sample was naive CD4+ T cells from blood. The receptor's source is a woman between 35 and 50 years old with type 1 diabetes.

The CDR3: CASSVTGMNTEAFF. CDR3 sequence (DNA): TGTGCCAGCAGTGTGACAGGGATGAACACTGAAGCTTTCTTT. V usage is TRBV25-1 and J usage is TRBJ1-1; TRBD1 aligns across 7 bases. V lost 4 bases, J lost 0 bases, and 2 bases stayed unmatched. This CDR3 is 14 amino acids long. Germline values: CDR1 MGHDK, CDR2 SYGVNS.